A single sample is the source of the 23 T cell receptor beta chains below, sequenced in a study of shared clonotypes between healthy human individuals (dated by TCRdb to 2018 to 2020). Library prep was done by the immunoSEQ multiplex PCR assay. Here the immuneACCESS table is served through TCRdb, limited to in-frame sequences with V and J called. Missing clones are a known gap in these copies; in checked studies unresolved V genes cover under half, and the rest lacks a known reason. This sample has roughly 2.4 million clones in its table, and 95% of those were observed once. Roughly 0.13% of the sample rests with the top ten. The sample taken for sequencing was naive CD4+ T cells sorted from blood. Per the publication, the cell subset or site label means: CD45RA+ positively selected. The source of these receptors is a man between 18 and 29 years old in good health.

The chain joins TRBV28 to TRBJ1-5, with 8 positions matching TRBD1. V shed 5 bases, J shed 7 bases, and the junction held 4 bases outside the gene matches. The CDR3 covers 13 residues. The germline gives CDR1 MDHEN, CDR2 SYDVKM. CDR3 in amino acids: CASSLTGAQPQHF. As DNA, the CDR3 is TGTGCCAGCAGTCTGACAGGGGCGCAGCCCCAGCATTTT.

This clone occurred once. The chain joins TRBV5-4 to TRBJ2-3, with a possible D match to TRBD2 (7 bases). V was pared by 9 bases and J by 2 bases, with 19 bases between. The CDR3 sequence is 15 residues long. Germline CDR1 is SGHNT and CDR2 is YYREEE (reference sequence). In DNA form, the CDR3 reads TGTGCCATCACGACCCGGGGGGCCCACACAGATACGCAGTATTTT. Translation gives CAITTRGAHTDTQYF.

This clone was counted once. The rearrangement joins TRBV7-2 to TRBJ1-6; D is possibly TRBD1 (5 bases). The CDR3 length is 16 residues. Deletions cut 3 bases from V and 0 bases from J, with 9 bases between. Germline CDR1 SGHTA, CDR2 FQGNSA. The CDR3 here is CASSFDRSSYNSPLHF. Here the CDR3 DNA reads TGTGCCAGCAGCTTCGACAGAAGCTCCTATAATTCACCCCTCCACTTT.

The rearrangement links TRBV6-5 to TRBJ1-6; unclear D gene. The length of the CDR3 is 15 residues. Germline V lookup: CDR1 MNHEY, CDR2 SVGAGI. The V and J ends lost 5 bases and 6 bases respectively, with 14 bases between them. For the CDR3, the DNA is TGTGCCAGCAGTCCCGGACCCGCCTCTAATTCACCCCTCCACTTT. This sequence encodes CASSPGPASNSPLHF.

The chain carries TRBV25-1 and TRBJ1-4; 10 bases fit TRBD1. V shed 4 bases and J 7 bases; nucleotides not matched to a gene: 6. This CDR3 region has 15 residues. The V gene's germline CDR1 is MGHDK and CDR2 SYGVNS. The CDR3 nucleotides are TGTGCCAGCAGTGCGCCCGGGACAGGGGCTGAAAAACTGTTTTTT. Residues: CASSAPGTGAEKLFF.

The chain carries TRBV5-1 and TRBJ1-1; tentatively, D is TRBD1 (6 bases). Germline lookup yields CDR1 SGHRS and CDR2 YFSETQ. V was cut by 2 bases and J by 6 bases, with 14 bases left in between. The CDR3 sequence is 14 residues long. Here the CDR3 reads CASSLGQLPPEAFF. CDR3 nucleotides: TGCGCCAGCAGCTTAGGACAGCTACCGCCTGAAGCTTTCTTT.

The CDR3 region is CASSFDEGNEKLFF. In DNA, the CDR3 is TGCGCCAGCAGCTTTGACGAAGGCAATGAAAAACTGTTTTTT. V usage is TRBV5-1 and J usage is TRBJ1-4; D gene uncertain. Germline values: CDR1 SGHRS, CDR2 YFSETQ. V lost 2 bases and J lost 5, with 10 bases in between. CDR3 length equals 14 residues.

CDR3 amino acids: CASSPFDRGDLTIRGYTF. The CDR3 DNA is TGTGCCAGCAGCCCGTTCGACAGGGGGGACCTCACTATTCGAGGCTACACCTTC. This chain uses TRBV9 with TRBJ1-2; 9 nucleotides align to TRBD1. From germline, CDR1 is SGDLS and CDR2 YYNGEE. After removal of 4 bases from V and 8 bases from J, the junction contained 21 bases not matched to a gene. The CDR3 is 18 amino acids.

A note on this clone: Different DNA sequences within this sample yield the same CDR3. V usage is TRBV20-1 and J usage is TRBJ1-2, with TRBD1 as a possible D gene (6 bases). This CDR3 has 11 amino acids. With 7 bases removed from V and 2 bases from J, the gap between germline ends came to 8 bases. Germline V CDR1 and CDR2: DFQATT, SNEGSKA (reference sequence). The CDR3 sequence is CSVTGNYGYTF. The DNA of the CDR3 is TGCAGTGTTACAGGGAACTATGGCTACACCTTC.

To note about this clone: Other DNA sequences in the sample encode the same CDR3. The chain uses TRBV6-5 and TRBJ1-2; D perhaps matches TRBD1 (5 bases). The CDR3 runs to 15 residues. CDR1 and CDR2 from the germline V gene are MNHEY and SVGAGI. Deletions cut 4 bases from V and 0 bases from J, with 12 bases between. The CDR3 nucleotides are TGTGCCAGCAGTTCCGGGACCAAGACTAACTATGGCTACACCTTC. Translation: CASSSGTKTNYGYTF.

The genes are TRBV2 and TRBJ2-7, with D perhaps matching TRBD1 (7 bases). Per the germline V gene, CDR1 is SNHLY and CDR2 is FYNNEI. CDR3 size: 20 residues. The germline V and J ends were trimmed by 0 bases and 2 bases, with 26 bases remaining between them. The CDR3 DNA reads as TGTGCCAGCAGTGAAGCGGAGTGGACTATGGGACAGCCTCAAGCCTACGAGCAGTACTTC. Translating it yields CASSEAEWTMGQPQAYEQYF.

The genes are TRBV7-2 and TRBJ2-5, with TRBD2 identical over 7 bases. CDR1 and CDR2 from the germline V gene are SGHTA and FQGNSA. With V trimmed by 8 bases and J by 6 bases, 18 bases remained unmatched. The CDR3 has 16 residues. This CDR3 reads CASRVDIGGSTKTQYF. The CDR3 bases are TGTGCCAGCCGAGTCGATATCGGCGGGAGTACAAAGACCCAGTACTTC.

The CDR3 reads CASSRGQVETQYF. DNA of the CDR3: TGTGCCAGCAGCCGGGGACAGGTAGAGACCCAGTACTTC. This chain connects TRBV7-2 to TRBJ2-5; 8 nucleotides match TRBD1. Unmatched junction bases numbered 3, after V lost 5 bases and J lost 4 bases. From germline, CDR1 is SGHTA and CDR2 FQGNSA. CDR3 length equals 13 residues.

The chain recombines TRBV7-2 with TRBJ1-2; D call uncertain. V lost 10 bases and J 8 bases, leaving 20 bases between the germline ends. The CDR3 is 13 amino acids. Germline V lookup: CDR1 SGHTA, CDR2 FQGNSA. CDR3 DNA sequence: TGTGCCATCAAACTAGTGATTCGTGGCGGCTACACCTTC. It is translated as CAIKLVIRGGYTF. Filled out from reference TRBV7-2 and TRBJ1-2, the complete variable domain reads GAGVSQSPSNKVTEKGKDVELRCDPISGHTALYWYRQSLGQGLEFLIYFQGNSAPDKSGLPSDRFSAERTGGSVSTLTIQRTQQEDSAVYLCAIKLVIRGGYTFGSGTRLTVV.

The genes are TRBV5-4 and TRBJ1-2, with D tentatively TRBD1 (6 bases). Germline CDR1 and CDR2: SGHNT and YYREEE (reference sequence). CDR3 length: 17 residues. V lost 0 bases, J lost 4 bases, and 19 bases lay in between. CDR3 sequence: CASSLGPRTAYSYGYTF. In DNA, the CDR3 is TGTGCCAGCAGCTTGGGTCCACGGACAGCCTATTCCTATGGCTACACCTTC.

This clone was recorded once. This chain connects TRBV28 to TRBJ2-7, with D uncertain. The V and J ends lost 7 bases and 5 bases respectively, with 9 bases between them. This CDR3 comprises 11 residues. Germline CDR1 reads MDHEN; CDR2 reads SYDVKM. CDR3 amino acids: CASTSLHEQYF. The DNA for the CDR3 is TGTGCCAGCACCTCCTTACACGAGCAGTACTTC.

The chain carries TRBV25-1 and TRBJ2-1; 7 bases map to TRBD1. In germline, CDR1 is MGHDK, CDR2 SYGVNS. The CDR3 has 15 residues. V was clipped by 2 bases and J by 8 bases; unmatched bases: 9. The CDR3 reads CASSERQGAEDEQFF. CDR3 bases: TGTGCCAGCAGTGAACGACAGGGAGCGGAGGATGAGCAGTTCTTC.

J is TRBJ2-7 and V is TRBV6-5; 7 nucleotides line up with TRBD1. The CDR3 covers 15 residues. V was clipped by 6 bases and J by 3 bases; unmatched bases: 11. Germline V CDR1 and CDR2: MNHEY, SVGAGI. CDR3 DNA: TGTGCCAGCAGAAAGGGGGACAGCCCAAGCTACGAGCAGTACTTC. Its protein product is CASRKGDSPSYEQYF.

This clone was picked up one time. The gene calls are TRBV7-9 and TRBJ1-1, with D maybe TRBD1 (5 bases). The germline V gene has CDR1 SEHNR and CDR2 FQNEAQ (reference sequence). V was clipped by 0 bases and J by 10 bases, with 9 bases between them. This CDR3 region has 12 residues. CDR3 DNA sequence: TGTGCCAGCAGCTTAGCAGCAGGGATAGCTTTCTTT. It is translated as CASSLAAGIAFF.

The V gene is TRBV28, the J gene TRBJ2-7; perhaps TRBD1 as D (6 bases). From germline, CDR1 is MDHEN and CDR2 SYDVKM. The CDR3 is made up of 12 amino acids. V was clipped by 6 bases and J by 5 bases, with 11 bases between them. The DNA for the CDR3 is TGTGCCAGCAGCAGTCCAGGGGACGAGCAGTACTTC. Encoded protein: CASSSPGDEQYF.

The chain recombines TRBV6-5 with TRBJ2-7; 8 bases are a match to TRBD2. Unmatched junction bases numbered 6, after V lost 7 bases and J lost 4 bases. The germline gives CDR1 MNHEY, CDR2 SVGAGI. The CDR3 has 13 amino acids. DNA for the CDR3: TGTGCCAGCACCCCCGGGGGGGGTTACGAGCAGTACTTC. It yields the protein CASTPGGGYEQYF.

In its sample, this clone was seen once. The chain links TRBV5-4 to TRBJ1-2; the D gene is possibly TRBD1 (5 bases). The germline CDR1 and CDR2 sequences are SGHNT and YYREEE (reference sequence). The germline V and J ends were trimmed by 4 bases and 6 bases, with 16 bases remaining between them. The CDR3 totals 14 residues. The CDR3 region has the DNA TGTGCCAGCAGCAGGGCGTCAGGGCAGGATGGCTACACCTTC. It is translated as CASSRASGQDGYTF.

The chain recombines TRBV11-2 with TRBJ2-1; tentatively, D is TRBD2 (6 bases). With 7 bases removed from V and 6 bases from J, the gap between germline ends came to 19 bases. Germline V gene data show CDR1 as SGHAT and CDR2 as FQNNGV. There are 15 residues in the CDR3. This CDR3 reads CASTRTGDRGNEQFF. CDR3 nucleotide sequence: TGTGCCAGCACTAGGACGGGAGACCGGGGCAATGAGCAGTTCTTC.